The 14 T cell receptor beta chains below come from one sample, sequenced in a study of T cell responses to AZD1222 COVID-19 vaccine. Using immunoSEQ multiplex PCR, the repertoire was profiled, and TCRdb retains in-frame clones only, with some absent. Among about 130,000 clones listed, over 75% were seen once. The source material was peripheral blood, sampled on day 0 of AZD1222 vaccination. All receptors come from an adult in good health.

This clone was counted between two and nine times. This chain uses TRBV15 with TRBJ1-6; no clear D. This CDR3 region has 14 residues. CDR1 and CDR2 from the germline V gene are LNHNV and YYDKDF (reference sequence). Trimming removed 2 bases from V and 7 bases from J, with 9 bases in between. The CDR3 DNA sequence: TGTGCCACCAGCAGAAAAGGAGGGAATTCACCCCTCCACTTT. Translated, it gives CATSRKGGNSPLHF.

CDR3 DNA sequence: TGTGCCAGCAGTCCTGGACAGGCGAATGAAAAACTGTTTTTT. This encodes CASSPGQANEKLFF. The chain couples TRBV6-5 to TRBJ1-4; 7 bases match TRBD1. The CDR3 runs 14 residues. Germline CDR1 is MNHEY and CDR2 is SVGAGI. After removal of 5 bases from V and 5 bases from J, the junction contained 5 bases not matched to a gene.

The gene calls are TRBV19 and TRBJ1-1; D ambiguous. CDR3 length: 12 amino acids. V was pared by 5 bases and J by 9 bases, with 13 bases between. Germline values: CDR1 LNHDA, CDR2 SQIVND (reference sequence). The CDR3 DNA reads as TGTGCCAGTAGTGTCGGACCTCGGCAAGCTTTCTTT. It translates to CASSVGPRQAFF.

The rearrangement joins TRBV4-1 to TRBJ2-2; D gene unclear. This CDR3 is 12 amino acids long. V dropped 4 bases and J dropped 1 base, with 1 base sitting between them. Germline loops: CDR1 MGHRA, CDR2 YSYEKL. The CDR3 loop reads CASSLNTGELFF. Written as DNA, the CDR3 is TGCGCCAGCAGCCTGAACACCGGGGAGCTGTTTTTT.

CDR3 residues: CASSAREGGTGELFF. For the CDR3, the DNA is TGTGCCAGCAGTGCGCGGGAGGGAGGGACCGGGGAGCTGTTTTTT. The V gene is TRBV2, the J gene TRBJ2-2; 9 nucleotides align to TRBD2. The CDR3 covers 15 residues. V lost 4 bases to trimming and J lost 5 bases; unmatched junction nucleotides: 5. Germline V gene sequence: CDR1 SNHLY, CDR2 FYNNEI.

The genes are TRBV15 and TRBJ2-7; tentative D call: TRBD1 (6 bases). The germline gives CDR1 LNHNV, CDR2 YYDKDF (reference sequence). The ends were cut back, 2 bases at V and 0 bases at J, with 14 bases in the middle. This CDR3 has 16 residues. The CDR3 protein is CATSRPTGPNSYEQYF. CDR3 sequence (DNA): TGTGCCACCAGCAGACCGACAGGCCCTAACTCCTACGAGCAGTACTTC. The complete variable domain, with remaining parts taken from reference TRBV15 and TRBJ2-7, reads DAMVIQNPRYQVTQFGKPVTLSCSQTLNHNVMYWYQQKSSQAPKLLFHYYDKDFNNEADTPDNFQSRRPNTSFCFLDIRSPGLGDTAMYLCATSRPTGPNSYEQYFGPGTRLTVT.

This chain connects TRBV15 to TRBJ2-7, with D possibly TRBD1 on 6 matching bases. The germline CDR1 and CDR2 sequences are LNHNV and YYDKDF (reference sequence). This CDR3 region has 14 residues. V was pared by 3 bases and J by 0 bases, with 9 bases between. CDR3 coding DNA: TGTGCCACCAGCAGTGGACAGTACTCCTACGAGCAGTACTTC. This codes for CATSSGQYSYEQYF.

The chain carries TRBV10-3 and TRBJ1-2, with 12 bases identical to TRBD1. Germline CDR1 and CDR2: ENHRY and SYGVKD. After removal of 2 bases from V and 5 bases from J, the junction contained 3 bases not matched to a gene. This CDR3 is built from 15 residues. The CDR3 reads CAISEGTGGAYGYTF. The CDR3, as DNA: TGTGCCATCAGTGAGGGGACAGGGGGCGCTTATGGCTACACCTTC.

The chain has TRBV5-4 and TRBJ1-2; a weak D match, TRBD1 (5 bases). Per the germline V gene, CDR1 is SGHNT and CDR2 is YYREEE (reference sequence). V lost 4 bases and J lost 4, with 8 bases in between. CDR3 length equals 12 residues. For the CDR3, the DNA is TGTGCCAGCAGCCCTGACAGCTATGGCTACACCTTC. Encoded protein: CASSPDSYGYTF.

The chain links TRBV6-5 to TRBJ1-2; no reliable D call. CDR3 length: 14 amino acids. The V gene's germline CDR1 is MNHEY and CDR2 SVGAGI. V dropped 2 bases and J dropped 5 bases, with 12 bases sitting between them. The CDR3 reads CASSYAGGDYGYTF. DNA for the CDR3: TGTGCCAGCAGTTACGCAGGCGGGGATTATGGCTACACCTTC.

The rearrangement joins TRBV9 to TRBJ2-3; TRBD2 matches 9 bases. The V segment lost 0 bases and the J segment 5 bases; nucleotides outside the gene matches: 4. Germline-derived CDR1 and CDR2 are SGDLS and YYNGEE. The CDR3 spans 15 residues. CDR3 nucleotide sequence: TGTGCCAGCAGCGTAGGGCGGGGGGGAGAAGATACGCAGTATTTT. This translates into CASSVGRGGEDTQYF.

The V gene is TRBV19, the J gene TRBJ1-2; D gene ambiguous. Germline assignment: CDR1 LNHDA and CDR2 SQIVND (reference sequence). This CDR3 is 14 amino acids long. The V gene lost 3 bases and the J gene lost 8 bases, with 16 bases spanning the gap. The CDR3 reads CASSMAFRGFGYTF. The CDR3 region has the DNA TGTGCCAGTAGTATGGCTTTTCGGGGTTTCGGCTACACCTTC.

This sequence joins TRBV6-5 and TRBJ2-1; D not resolved. CDR1 and CDR2 (germline): MNHEY, SVGAGI. The CDR3 is 14 residues long. V lost 6 bases to trimming and J lost 3 bases, with 12 bases between them. The chain's CDR3 is CASSSQQNYNEQFF. Here the CDR3 DNA reads TGTGCCAGCAGCTCTCAGCAAAACTACAATGAGCAGTTCTTC.

The rearrangement links TRBV29-1 to TRBJ1-5, with 7 bases lining up with TRBD1. CDR1 is SQVTM and CDR2 is ANQGSEA in the germline V gene. The CDR3 totals 12 residues. The trim removed 4 bases at V and 10 bases at J, leaving 7 bases unmatched. The CDR3 is CSVGDRELPQHF. As DNA, the CDR3 is TGCAGCGTTGGTGACAGGGAGTTACCCCAGCATTTT.